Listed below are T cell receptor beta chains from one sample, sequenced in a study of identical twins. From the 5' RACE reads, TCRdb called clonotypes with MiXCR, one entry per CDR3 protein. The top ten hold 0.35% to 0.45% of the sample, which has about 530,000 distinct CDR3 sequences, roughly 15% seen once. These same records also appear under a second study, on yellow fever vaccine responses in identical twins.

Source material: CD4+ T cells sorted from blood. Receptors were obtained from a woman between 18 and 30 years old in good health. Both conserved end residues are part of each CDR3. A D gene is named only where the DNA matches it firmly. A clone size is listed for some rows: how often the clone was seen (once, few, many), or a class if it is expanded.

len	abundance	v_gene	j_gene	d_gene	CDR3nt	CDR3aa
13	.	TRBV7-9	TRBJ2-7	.	TGTGCCAGCAGCACTTTAGGGGGGAGCGAGCAGTACTTC	CASSTLGGSEQYF
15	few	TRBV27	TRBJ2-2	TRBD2	TGTGCCAGCAGTTTGGGACTAGCGGGGGGGGGGGAGCTGTTTTTT	CASSLGLAGGGELFF
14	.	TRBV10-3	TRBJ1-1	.	TGTGCCATCAGTCCAAAGGGTCAGAACACTGAAGCTTTCTTT	CAISPKGQNTEAFF
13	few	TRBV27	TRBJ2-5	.	TGTGCCAGTCCGGACAGGAGGGAAGAGACCCAGTACTTC	CASPDRREETQYF
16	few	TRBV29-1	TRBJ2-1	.	TGCAGCGTTTTGGGGGGGGGCGGTCGGGGACTGAATGAGCAGTTCTTC	CSVLGGGGRGLNEQFF
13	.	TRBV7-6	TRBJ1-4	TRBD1	TGTGCCAGCCGAGGACAGGCGCTTGAAAAACTGTTTTTT	CASRGQALEKLFF
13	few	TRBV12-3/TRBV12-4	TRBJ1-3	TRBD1	TGTGCCAGCAGTACAGGGGCCGGAAACACCATATATTTT	CASSTGAGNTIYF
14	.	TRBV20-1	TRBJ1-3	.	TGCAGTGCTAGAGATGGAGGGTTGGGAAACACCATATATTTT	CSARDGGLGNTIYF
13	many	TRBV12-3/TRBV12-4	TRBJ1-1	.	TGTGCCAGCAGTACGTTATTCGGCACTGAAGCTTTCTTT	CASSTLFGTEAFF
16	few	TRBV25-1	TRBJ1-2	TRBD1	TGTGCCAGCAGTGGATATCTGGGGACAGGGGCTGATGGCTACACCTTC	CASSGYLGTGADGYTF
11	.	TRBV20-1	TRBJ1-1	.	TGCGGGATGTTACAGAACACTGAAGCTTTCTTT	CGMLQNTEAFF
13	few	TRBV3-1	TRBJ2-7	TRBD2	TGTGCCAGCAGCCGGGCGGGAGTCAACGAGCAGTACTTC	CASSRAGVNEQYF
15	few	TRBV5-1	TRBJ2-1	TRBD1	TGCGCCAGCAGCTTGGAGGGGACAGGGTTCAATGAGCAGTTCTTC	CASSLEGTGFNEQFF
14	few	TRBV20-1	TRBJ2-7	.	TGCAGTGCTCGAGGCCGGGACTCTGTCTATGAGCATTACTTC	CSARGRDSVYEHYF
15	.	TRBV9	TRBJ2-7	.	TGTGCCTCATCTGCGGGACTTATCCCCCCCTACGAGCAGTACTTC	CASSAGLIPPYEQYF
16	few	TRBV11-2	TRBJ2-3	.	TGTGCCAGCAGCGCCCAGGTCGGACAGCGCCGGGATACGCAGTATTTT	CASSAQVGQRRDTQYF
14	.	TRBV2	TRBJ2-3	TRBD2	TGTGCCAGCAGGGGGGAAGCGGGGCCAGATACGCAGTATTTT	CASRGEAGPDTQYF
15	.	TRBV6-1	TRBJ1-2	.	TGTGCCAGCAGTGAAGTTGCCTCCCGTGTCTATGGCTACACCTTC	CASSEVASRVYGYTF
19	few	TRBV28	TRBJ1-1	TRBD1	TGTGCCAGCAGTTCCGAGCCCCCCGGGACAGGGACCATGAACACTGAAGCTTTCTTT	CASSSEPPGTGTMNTEAFF
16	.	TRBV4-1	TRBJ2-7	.	TGCGCCAGCAGCCAAGGACCTCCAACACACGCATACGAGCAGTACTTC	CASSQGPPTHAYEQYF
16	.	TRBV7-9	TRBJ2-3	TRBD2	TGTGCCAGCAGCTCACCCGGGGGGAAGGGGACAGATACGCAGTATTTT	CASSSPGGKGTDTQYF
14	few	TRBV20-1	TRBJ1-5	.	TGCAGTGCTAGTGGGGGGATTACGACTCAGCCCCAGCATTTT	CSASGGITTQPQHF
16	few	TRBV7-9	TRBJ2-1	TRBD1	TGTGCCAGCAGCCCCTTGGGCGGACAGGGCTACAATGAGCAGTTCTTC	CASSPLGGQGYNEQFF
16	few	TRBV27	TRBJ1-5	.	TGTGCCAGCAGTTTAGTTCGAAGTCAGGGAAATCAGCCCCAGCATTTT	CASSLVRSQGNQPQHF
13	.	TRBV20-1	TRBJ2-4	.	TGCAGTGGAAGACAGGGCGGGGGAAACATTCAGTACTTC	CSGRQGGGNIQYF
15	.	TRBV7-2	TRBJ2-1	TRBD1	TGTGCCAGCAGCTTCCTCTGGGACAGTTACAATGAGCAGTTCTTC	CASSFLWDSYNEQFF
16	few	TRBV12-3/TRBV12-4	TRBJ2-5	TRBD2	TGTGCCAGCAGTTTCCAACCGGGACTAGCGTTGGAGACCCAGTACTTC	CASSFQPGLALETQYF
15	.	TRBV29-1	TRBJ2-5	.	TGCAGCGTCTACCCCGGGGGCAGGGACCAAGAGACCCAGTACTTC	CSVYPGGRDQETQYF
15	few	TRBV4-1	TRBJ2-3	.	TGCGCCAGCAGCCAAGAAGGCGGATACACAGATACGCAGTATTTT	CASSQEGGYTDTQYF
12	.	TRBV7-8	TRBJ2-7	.	TGTGCCAGCGGCCCATCTCGGTACGAGCAGTACTTC	CASGPSRYEQYF
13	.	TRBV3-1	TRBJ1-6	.	TGTGCCAGCAGCCGGACAGAACTATCACCCCTCCACTTT	CASSRTELSPLHF
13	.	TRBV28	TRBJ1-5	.	TGTGCCAGCAGTTTAATTCAGGATCAGCCCCAGCATTTT	CASSLIQDQPQHF
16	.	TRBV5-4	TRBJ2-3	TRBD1	TGTGCCAGCAGCTTAAAAGACAGGGCGGGTCTCAATACGCAGTATTTT	CASSLKDRAGLNTQYF
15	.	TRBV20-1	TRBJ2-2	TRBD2	TGCAGTGCCACGTCAGCGGGGACGAACACCGGGGAGCTGTTTTTT	CSATSAGTNTGELFF
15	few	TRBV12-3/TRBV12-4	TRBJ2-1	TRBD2	TGTGCCAGCAGTTTAGGAACTAGCGGGAGGCTAGCGCAGTTCTTC	CASSLGTSGRLAQFF
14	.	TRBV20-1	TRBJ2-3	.	TGCAGTGCCCATTTGGGGGGAAGCACAGATACGCAGTATTTT	CSAHLGGSTDTQYF
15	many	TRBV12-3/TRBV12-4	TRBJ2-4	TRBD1	TGTGCCAGCAGTCCCGCCCGGACAGGGACAAACATTCAGTACTTC	CASSPARTGTNIQYF
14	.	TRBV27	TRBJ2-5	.	TGTGCCAGCAGTTCGCCCTCAAGGCAAGAGACCCAGTACTTC	CASSSPSRQETQYF
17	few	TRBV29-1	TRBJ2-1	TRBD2	TGCAGCGTACCGGGACTAGCGGGAGGGGGTCAGTACAATGAGCAGTTCTTC	CSVPGLAGGGQYNEQFF
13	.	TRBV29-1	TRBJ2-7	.	TGCAGCGCCGAGGTGGATTCTTCCTACGAGCAGTACTTC	CSAEVDSSYEQYF
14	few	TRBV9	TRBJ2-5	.	TGTGCCAGCAGCGTAGTTCCTAGTCGGGAGACCCAGTACTTC	CASSVVPSRETQYF
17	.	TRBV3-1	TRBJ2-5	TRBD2	TGTGCCAGCAGCCCCCAAAGGACGGGGGGGGATCGGGAGACCCAGTACTTC	CASSPQRTGGDRETQYF
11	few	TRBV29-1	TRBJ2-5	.	TGCAGCGTTGGCACGCTAGAGACCCAGTACTTC	CSVGTLETQYF
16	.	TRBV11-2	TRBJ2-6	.	TGTGCCAGCAGCTTATATCAAGGGGATGGGGCCAACGTCCTGACTTTC	CASSLYQGDGANVLTF
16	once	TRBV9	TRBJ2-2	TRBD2	TGTGCCAGCAGCGTAGGCGGGAGTAGTTACGCCGGGGAGCTGTTTTTT	CASSVGGSSYAGELFF
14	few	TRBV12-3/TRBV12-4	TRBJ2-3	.	TGTGCCAGCAGGGGATCCGTATGGTCAGATACGCAGTATTTT	CASRGSVWSDTQYF
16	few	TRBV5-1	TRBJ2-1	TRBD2	TGCGCCAGCAGCTTGTCCCGACTAGCGGGAGACAATGAGCAGTTCTTC	CASSLSRLAGDNEQFF
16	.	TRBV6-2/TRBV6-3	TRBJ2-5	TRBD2	TGTGCCAGCAGTAACCAACTAGCGGCGAGCCAAGAGACCCAGTACTTC	CASSNQLAASQETQYF
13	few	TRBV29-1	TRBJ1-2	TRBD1	TGCAGCGGGGCGACAGGGGTCGACTATGGCTACACCTTC	CSGATGVDYGYTF
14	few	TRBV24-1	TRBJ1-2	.	TGTGCCACCAGCCGCGGACCAGCTAACTATGGCTACACCTTC	CATSRGPANYGYTF
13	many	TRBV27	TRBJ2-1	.	TGTGCCAGCAGTTCCGGCCGCGCCAATGAGCAGTTCTTC	CASSSGRANEQFF
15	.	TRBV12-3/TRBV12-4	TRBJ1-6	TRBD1	TGTGCCAGTAGTCGGCTGGGACAGGGATTTTCACCCCTCCACTTT	CASSRLGQGFSPLHF
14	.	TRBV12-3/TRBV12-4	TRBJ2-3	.	TGTGCCAGCAGTTTGGACACGAGCACAGATACGCAGTATTTT	CASSLDTSTDTQYF
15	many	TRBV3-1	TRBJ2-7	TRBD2	TGTGCCAGCAGCCAAGATTACGCGGGAGGCTACGAGCAGTACTTC	CASSQDYAGGYEQYF
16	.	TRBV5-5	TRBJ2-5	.	TGTGCCAGCAGCGTTCAGGGGGGGTCGAAACAAGAGACCCAGTACTTC	CASSVQGGSKQETQYF